This T cell receptor (beta chain) was documented in a study of beta chain features in type 1 diabetes. Study summary: On cell yields, gender and age, patients and healthy donors were similar. The number of sorted cells examined across all samples was around 99 million. Study results and limitations: Patients and controls would share equally any PCR tilt toward shorter templates. VDJ junctions from patients with type 1 diabetes contained fewer insertions and more deletions. Type 1 diabetes patients had moderately but significantly shorter TCRB CDR3s in all four CD4+ subsets.

In the case of this clone: As yet, its antigen is unknown.

V shed 3 bases and J 10 bases; nucleotides not matched to a gene: 7. The germline CDR1 and CDR2 sequences are MNHNS and SASEGT. The CDR3 totals 15 residues. As every portion of the isolated RNA was reverse transcribed, the sequencing read expressed TCRB transcripts. The protocol was immunoSEQ multiplex PCR, while the TCRdb copy is restricted to in-frame clones and leaves out a portion. Of approximately 150,000 clones listed, 10% to 15% are singletons. This clonotype was sampled from a man aged 18-30 years with type 1 diabetes. The sequenced sample was central memory CD4+ T cells from blood. The V gene is TRBV6-1, the J gene TRBJ1-6; 9 bases line up with TRBD1. CDR3 in amino acids: CASSDRGTGNSPLHF. CDR3 in DNA: TGTGCCAGCAGTGATAGAGGGACAGGGAACTCACCCCTCCACTTT.